This TCR beta chain was retrieved from a study of blood T cells in healthy people across ages. Study at large: Template switching recovered approximately one barcoded beta molecule for every two T cells.

Germline CDR1 and CDR2: DFQATT and SNEGSKA (reference sequence). CDR3 length: 13 residues. Trimming took off 3 bases at V and 0 bases at J, with 9 bases between the two ends. Collection of 9.5 to 10 milliliters of peripheral blood was performed for each donor. The use of a sample-barcoded 5' primer and a J-beta primer mix characterized a second PCR of about 7 to 12 cycles. Each of the cDNA molecules was tagged by a template-switch adaptor with 12 random nucleotides. Each CDR3 protein is one row after TCRdb ran MiXCR on the 5' RACE reads. The table shows hundreds of thousands of distinct CDR3 sequences, with around 46% occurring only once.

This clonotype was obtained from a man in his thirties or forties in good health. The sequenced material came from blood. This chain links TRBV20-1 with TRBJ2-7, with D unresolved. The CDR3 nucleotides are TGCAGTGCTAGGGGAAGGGTCTCCTACGAGCAGTACTTC. Residues: CSARGRVSYEQYF.